These 15 T cell receptor beta chains were sequenced from one sample in a study of T cells in Graves' hyperthyroidism and ophthalmopathy. TCR beta CDR3 region amplification was performed from RNA transcripts. The TCR CDR3 was amplified in a first-round RT-PCR using the HTBI primer set. TCRdb redid the calling of the multiplex PCR reads with MiXCR, one entry per CDR3 protein. The table lists 660,000 or so distinct CDR3 sequences, under 25% of them singletons. Sequenced input: blood. The receptors originated from a man aged 25 to 40 with Graves' ophthalmopathy.

Of note for this clonotype: This sequence may be a read error, since a much larger clone differs from it by one base. This chain connects TRBV20-1 to TRBJ2-7; D is unresolved. This CDR3 has 15 residues. Trimming pared 0 bases from V and 1 base from J, leaving 13 bases between. The germline V gene has CDR1 DFQATT and CDR2 SNEGSKA (reference sequence). The CDR3 DNA reads as TGCAGTGCTAGAGATCCGAGTCCCGGGTCCTACGAGCAGTACTTC. Translation: CSARDPSPGSYEQYF.

This clonotype was seen at least ten times. This chain uses TRBV6-2 or TRBV6-3 with TRBJ2-7; 8 bases fit TRBD1. Germline CDR1 and CDR2: MNHEY and SVGEGT. This CDR3 is 13 amino acids long. With 6 bases clipped from V and 6 bases from J, the junction kept 7 bases outside the gene matches. CDR3 bases: TGTGCCAGCAGCGGACAGGGAACATTCGAGCAGTACTTC. It codes for CASSGQGTFEQYF.

This clonotype was counted many times. The chain has TRBV12-3 or TRBV12-4 and TRBJ1-1, with D uncertain. V lost 2 bases and J lost 5, with 12 bases in between. The CDR3 spans 14 residues. CDR3: CASSLRPPGTEAFF. In DNA form, the CDR3 reads TGTGCCAGCAGTTTACGACCCCCTGGGACTGAAGCTTTCTTT.

V and J are TRBV5-1 and TRBJ2-1, with 13 bases that match TRBD2. CDR1 SGHRS and CDR2 YFSETQ come from the germline V gene. The ends lost 5 bases at V and 8 bases at J; junction bases unmatched: 10. This CDR3 contains 16 residues. The DNA for the CDR3 is TGCGCCAGCAGTAGCTTATATACTAGCGGGAGGGATGAGCAGTTCTTC. Amino acid sequence: CASSSLYTSGRDEQFF.

This clonotype appeared a few times. The chain couples TRBV28 to TRBJ2-5; no reliable D call. The CDR3 extends over 14 amino acids. Between the trimmed V and J ends, which lost 10 bases and 14 bases, there was a span of 29 bases. Germline V gene sequence: CDR1 MDHEN, CDR2 SYDVKM. The CDR3 DNA is TGTGCCACCAAGAAGCCCCAAACATCCTTTTCCGAATACTTC. It codes for CATKKPQTSFSEYF.

The chain uses TRBV28 and TRBJ2-7; D not certain. The CDR3 contains 11 residues. From germline, CDR1 is MDHEN and CDR2 SYDVKM. V shed 7 bases and J shed 3 bases, with 7 bases lying between them. As DNA, the CDR3 is TGTGCCAGCACCTCTCTCTACGAGCAGTACTTC. Translating gives CASTSLYEQYF.

The chain uses TRBV5-1 and TRBJ2-5, with D tentatively TRBD1 or TRBD2 (5 bases each). V shed 3 bases and J shed 4 bases, with 13 bases lying between them. Germline V gives CDR1 SGHRS, CDR2 YFSETQ. The CDR3 contains 14 residues. CDR3 in amino acids: CASSSGAGLETQYF. The DNA for the CDR3 is TGCGCCAGCAGCTCCGGGGCTGGATTAGAGACCCAGTACTTC.

This clonotype occurred a few times. The gene calls are TRBV6-2 or TRBV6-3 and TRBJ2-3, with D possibly being TRBD2 (5 bases). The CDR3 has 16 amino acids. V was clipped by 0 bases and J by 2 bases, with 12 bases between them. Germline assignment: CDR1 MNHEY and CDR2 SVGEGT. CDR3 in amino acids: CASSYSNLRATDTQYF. The CDR3 nucleotides are TGTGCCAGCAGTTACTCGAATCTGAGGGCCACAGATACGCAGTATTTT.

The genes are TRBV29-1 and TRBJ2-1, with 8 bases matching TRBD2. Germline trimming cut 3 bases from V and 6 bases from J; bases unmatched to any gene: 7. Germline CDR1 SQVTM, CDR2 ANQGSEA. This CDR3 is 14 amino acids long. The DNA for the CDR3 is TGCAGCGTTGACAGAGGGCTAGCGGGCAATGAGCAGTTCTTC. Translation: CSVDRGLAGNEQFF.

Comment on this clonotype: The junction departs from the called germline gene at one end, perhaps through a read error. The chain employs TRBV7-3 and TRBJ2-7; D possibly corresponds to TRBD1 (6 bases). The CDR3 length is 15 residues. Germline assignment: CDR1 SGHTA and CDR2 FQGTGA. CDR3 DNA: TGCGCCAGCAGCCAAGATCGGAACAGGGCCTACGAGCAGTACTTC. Encoded protein: CASSQDRNRAYEQYF.

This clonotype has a count of ten or more. The germline gene is not matched at one end of the junction; a read error may be the cause. The rearrangement uses TRBV12-3 or TRBV12-4 and TRBJ2-7; the D is unclear. The CDR3 runs to 11 residues. The CDR3 here is CASSLGHEQYF. DNA of the CDR3: TGCGCCAGCAGCTTGGGCCACGAGCAGTACTTC.

This clonotype was detected only a few times. The chain recombines TRBV5-1 with TRBJ1-4, with D possibly matching TRBD1 (5 bases). Between the trimmed V and J ends, which lost 3 bases and 4 bases, there was a span of 16 bases. Germline-derived CDR1 and CDR2 are SGHRS and YFSETQ. The CDR3 has 16 residues. The CDR3: CASSSVRDGLNEKLFF. CDR3 sequence (DNA): TGCGCCAGCAGCTCCGTTCGGGACGGACTTAATGAAAAACTGTTTTTT.

The V and J genes are TRBV3-1 and TRBJ2-5; 7 bases line up with TRBD2. The V segment lost 3 bases and the J segment 9 bases; nucleotides outside the gene matches: 22. Germline V gene data show CDR1 as LGHDT and CDR2 as YNNKEL (reference sequence). The CDR3 runs 18 residues. The CDR3 spells CASSQGVEFLPQREAQYF. Here the CDR3 DNA reads TGTGCCAGCAGCCAGGGGGTTGAGTTCCTCCCTCAACGGGAGGCCCAGTACTTC.

This chain joins TRBV6-6 and TRBJ2-2, with D uncertain. V shed 0 bases and J shed 6 bases, with 5 bases lying between them. The CDR3 runs to 13 residues. Germline V gene data show CDR1 as MNHNY and CDR2 as SVGAGI (reference sequence). Written as DNA, the CDR3 is TGTGCCAGCAGTTACTCGATGCCCGGGGAGCTGTTTTTT. The encoded protein is CASSYSMPGELFF.

The rearrangement uses TRBV28 and TRBJ2-3; D perhaps matches TRBD2 (5 bases). Germline lookup yields CDR1 MDHEN and CDR2 SYDVKM. This CDR3 comprises 15 residues. Trimming took 5 bases from V and 2 from J, leaving 14 bases between them. The CDR3 is CASSLDYIPTDTQYF. The DNA for the CDR3 is TGTGCCAGCAGTCTTGACTATATCCCCACAGATACGCAGTATTTT.